Shown below are 19 T cell receptor beta chains from a single sample sequenced in a study of cytomegalovirus exposure and HLA in healthy donors. Amplification used 60 Vbeta primers and 13 Jbeta primers. Sequencing was performed with immunoSEQ multiplex PCR; in TCRdb, only in-frame clones are kept and a portion is missing. In the table there are 80,000 or so clones, around four fifths of which are singletons. Sequenced input: PBMCs. The receptors originated from a man over 45 in good health and CMV-seropositive.

The chain couples TRBV15 to TRBJ2-7; D remains ambiguous. Trimming took 0 bases from V and 2 from J, leaving 11 bases between them. CDR1 is LNHNV and CDR2 is YYDKDF in the germline V gene (reference sequence). The CDR3 has 15 residues. CDR3 nucleotide sequence: TGTGCCACCAGCAGAGATTTACAGACCACCTACGAGCAGTACTTC. This sequence encodes CATSRDLQTTYEQYF.

V and J are TRBV18 and TRBJ1-1, with D unresolved. Germline lookup yields CDR1 KGHSH and CDR2 LQKENI. There are 15 residues in the CDR3. The V gene lost 3 bases and the J gene lost 1 base, with 12 bases spanning the gap. The CDR3 region has the DNA TGTGCCAGCTCACCGCCCAGAGTAGCGAACACTGAAGCTTTCTTT. This encodes CASSPPRVANTEAFF.

This sequence joins TRBV5-1 and TRBJ2-5; 10 bases agree with TRBD2. Unmatched junction bases numbered 3, after V lost 6 bases and J lost 1 base. CDR1 and CDR2 (germline): SGHRS, YFSETQ. This CDR3 region has 14 residues. This CDR3 is CASTRTSGQETQYF. The CDR3 DNA reads as TGCGCCAGCACGAGGACTAGCGGCCAAGAGACCCAGTACTTC.

The rearrangement uses TRBV27 and TRBJ1-1, with no clear D. This CDR3 contains 14 residues. CDR1 is MNHEY and CDR2 is SMNVEV in the germline V gene (reference sequence). V lost 3 bases to trimming and J lost 4 bases, with 12 bases between them. CDR3 nucleotides: TGTGCCAGCAGTTTGTTAAACCCAGGCACTGAAGCTTTCTTT. Residues: CASSLLNPGTEAFF.

The rearrangement joins TRBV7-8 to TRBJ2-7; TRBD2 agrees at 7 bases. This CDR3 has 12 amino acids. J gave up 6 bases and V 7 bases, and 6 bases lay outside the gene matches. Germline V CDR1 and CDR2: SGHVS, FQNEAQ. In nucleotides, the CDR3 is TGTGCCAGCACTTCCGGGACTATCGAGCAGTACTTC. It specifies CASTSGTIEQYF.

This clone was counted only a few times. The CDR3, as DNA: TGTGCCAGCAGCTCACTAGACACCGATCGGAACACCGGGGAGCTGTTTTTT. Translated, it gives CASSSLDTDRNTGELFF. The chain joins TRBV11-3 to TRBJ2-2; weak D call: TRBD2 (5 bases). The V end lost 4 bases, the J end lost 1 base, and 16 bases lay between the germline ends. Germline V gene data show CDR1 as SGHNT and CDR2 as YENEEA. The CDR3 spans 17 residues. The whole variable domain, remainder taken from reference TRBV11-3 and TRBJ2-2, is EAGVVQSPRYKIIEKKQPVAFWCNPISGHNTLYWYLQNLGQGPELLIRYENEEAVDDSQLPKDRFSAERLKGVDSTLKIQPAELGDSAVYLCASSSLDTDRNTGELFFGEGSRLTVL.

This clone appeared a single time. The CDR3 region is CASSLGGTGMDTEAFF. CDR3 nucleotides: TGTGCCAGCAGCTTAGGGGGGACAGGGATGGACACTGAAGCTTTCTTT. The V gene is TRBV7-8, the J gene TRBJ1-1; TRBD1 matches 9 bases. This CDR3 has 16 amino acids. In germline, CDR1 is SGHVS, CDR2 FQNEAQ. V gave up 1 base and J gave up 3 bases; unmatched junction bases: 6.

The chain couples TRBV11-2 to TRBJ1-2; 8 positions match TRBD1. Germline lookup yields CDR1 SGHAT and CDR2 FQNNGV. V trimming: 6 bases; J trimming: 6 bases; junction bases outside the gene matches: 9. The CDR3 runs 14 residues. The CDR3 loop reads CASRLTGTGHGYTF. CDR3 nucleotides: TGTGCCAGCAGGCTTACCGGGACAGGTCATGGCTACACCTTC.

J is TRBJ2-1 and V is TRBV18; 10 bases agree with TRBD2. V gave up 2 bases and J gave up 7 bases; unmatched junction bases: 2. CDR1 is KGHSH and CDR2 is LQKENI in the germline V gene. The CDR3 has 14 residues. In nucleotides, the CDR3 is TGTGCCAGCTCACCAGGGACTAGCGCGAATGAGCAGTTCTTC. Translated, it gives CASSPGTSANEQFF.

CDR3 bases: TGTGCCACCAGCAGACATTCTCTAGCGGGAGGGCCCGGTGAGCAGTTCTTC. Protein product: CATSRHSLAGGPGEQFF. This chain connects TRBV15 to TRBJ2-1, with TRBD2 identical over 12 bases. The CDR3 covers 17 residues. The V and J ends lost 2 bases and 9 bases, in that order; junction bases with no gene match: 11. Per germline, CDR1 LNHNV and CDR2 YYDKDF (reference sequence). Looking up the rest from reference TRBV15 and TRBJ2-1 gives the full variable domain: DAMVIQNPRYQVTQFGKPVTLSCSQTLNHNVMYWYQQKSSQAPKLLFHYYDKDFNNEADTPDNFQSRRPNTSFCFLDIRSPGLGDTAMYLCATSRHSLAGGPGEQFFGPGTRLTVL.

V is TRBV19 and J is TRBJ1-2; D call uncertain. From germline, CDR1 is LNHDA and CDR2 SQIVND (reference sequence). This CDR3 is 12 amino acids long. Trimming stripped 5 bases from V and 4 bases from J, with 8 bases between. The CDR3 sequence is CASSYLAYGYTF. For the CDR3, the DNA is TGTGCCAGTAGTTACCTGGCCTATGGCTACACCTTC. The full variable domain, in which reference TRBV19 and TRBJ1-2 provide the parts outside the CDR3, is DGGITQSPKYLFRKEGQNVTLSCEQNLNHDAMYWYRQDPGQGLRLIYYSQIVNDFQKGDIAEGYSVSREKKESFPLTVTSAQKNPTAFYLCASSYLAYGYTFGSGTRLTVV.

The CDR3 sequence: CASSLIAGGTDTQYF. For the CDR3, the DNA is TGCGCCAGCAGCTTGATAGCGGGAGGTACAGATACGCAGTATTTT. The J gene is TRBJ2-3, the V gene TRBV5-1; TRBD2 agrees at 10 bases. The CDR3 is 15 amino acids. Trimming at V came to 1 base and at J to 3 bases, leaving 2 bases not matched to a gene. Germline V gene sequence: CDR1 SGHRS, CDR2 YFSETQ.

The chain carries TRBV6-4 and TRBJ2-7, with 11 bases aligning to TRBD2. In germline, CDR1 is MRHNA, CDR2 SNTAGT. The CDR3 runs 18 residues. V was clipped by 8 bases and J by 6 bases; unmatched bases: 21. CDR3 loop: CASEFGIKGLAAGGEQYF. CDR3 DNA sequence: TGTGCCAGCGAGTTTGGGATCAAGGGACTAGCGGCGGGAGGCGAGCAGTACTTC.

The chain has TRBV2 and TRBJ2-5, with D possibly matching TRBD2 (6 bases). This CDR3 has 15 amino acids. Germline CDR1 and CDR2: SNHLY and FYNNEI. V shed 1 base and J shed 9 bases, with 18 bases lying between them. The chain's CDR3 is CASSEGGLSTAAQYF. CDR3 in DNA: TGTGCCAGCAGTGAAGGGGGACTGAGTACCGCGGCCCAGTACTTC. The whole variable domain, remainder taken from reference TRBV2 and TRBJ2-5, is EPEVTQTPSHQVTQMGQEVILRCVPISNHLYFYWYRQILGQKVEFLVSFYNNEISEKSEIFDDQFSVERPDGSNFTLKIRSTKLEDSAMYFCASSEGGLSTAAQYFGPGTRLLVL.

A single count supports this clone. V gene TRBV15 combines with J gene TRBJ2-7, with a tentative D call TRBD2 (7 bases). The ends were cut back, 5 bases at V and 6 bases at J, with 23 bases in the middle. Per the germline V gene, CDR1 is LNHNV and CDR2 is YYDKDF (reference sequence). This CDR3 has 16 amino acids. CDR3 loop: CATSLDPSGRGAEQYF. CDR3 DNA sequence: TGTGCCACCAGCCTGGATCCTAGCGGCCGGGGGGCCGAGCAGTACTTC.

This clone was counted a single time. The chain uses TRBV4-3 and TRBJ1-4; no clear D. Germline V gene sequence: CDR1 LGHNA, CDR2 YSLEER. The CDR3 extends over 16 amino acids. V was clipped by 4 bases and J by 10 bases, with 22 bases between them. CDR3 amino acids: CASSLQYDPRGVKLFF. Here the CDR3 DNA reads TGCGCCAGCAGCCTACAATATGACCCACGGGGAGTAAAACTGTTTTTT.

This clone has just a few counts. The chain carries TRBV29-1 and TRBJ1-6, with D unresolved. The ends were cut back, 5 bases at V and 10 bases at J, with 15 bases in the middle. The germline gives CDR1 SQVTM, CDR2 ANQGSEA. The CDR3 is 13 amino acids. The CDR3 loop is CSVYTQAGSPLHF. For the CDR3, the DNA is TGCAGCGTTTACACCCAGGCTGGATCACCCCTCCACTTT.

This clone was picked up one time. The gene calls are TRBV9 and TRBJ2-7; 7 bases agree with TRBD2. The trim removed 0 bases at V and 6 bases at J, leaving 3 bases unmatched. The germline CDR1 and CDR2 sequences are SGDLS and YYNGEE. This CDR3 contains 13 residues. The CDR3 reads CASSVGSGGEQYF. The CDR3 DNA reads TGTGCCAGCAGCGTAGGGTCGGGAGGCGAGCAGTACTTC.

V and J are TRBV5-1 and TRBJ1-2; D call uncertain. The CDR3 runs 14 residues. Germline V gene lookup returns CDR1 SGHRS and CDR2 YFSETQ. V lost 1 base and J lost 4, with 11 bases in between. CDR3 sequence reads: CASSLTTAGYGYTF. In DNA form, the CDR3 reads TGCGCCAGCAGCTTGACTACGGCGGGCTATGGCTACACCTTC.